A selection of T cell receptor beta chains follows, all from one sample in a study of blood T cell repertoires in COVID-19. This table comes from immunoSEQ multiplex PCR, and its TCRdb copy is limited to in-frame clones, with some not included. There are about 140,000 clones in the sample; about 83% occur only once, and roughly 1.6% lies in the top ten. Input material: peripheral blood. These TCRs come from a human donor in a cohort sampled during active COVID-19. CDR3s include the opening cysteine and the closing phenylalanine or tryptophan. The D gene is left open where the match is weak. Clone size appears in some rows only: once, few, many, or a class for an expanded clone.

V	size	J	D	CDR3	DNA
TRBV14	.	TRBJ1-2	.	CASSPGTLYGYTF	TGTGCCAGCAGCCCCGGGACTCTCTATGGCTACACCTTC
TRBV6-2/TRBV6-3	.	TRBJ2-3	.	CASSQTGATSTDTQYF	TGTGCCAGCAGCCAAACAGGAGCTACTAGCACAGATACGCAGTATTTT
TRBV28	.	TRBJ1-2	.	CASSLALYGYTF	TGTGCCAGCAGTTTAGCACTCTATGGCTACACCTTC
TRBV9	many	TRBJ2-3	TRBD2	CASRELGGSGPTDTQYF	TGTGCCAGCAGGGAGCTCGGGGGGAGCGGCCCCACAGATACGCAGTATTTT
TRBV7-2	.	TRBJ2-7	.	CASSHRGSYEQYF	TGTGCCAGCAGCCACCGCGGGTCCTACGAGCAGTACTTC
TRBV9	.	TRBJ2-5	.	CASSVVPSQETQYF	TGTGCCAGCAGCGTAGTTCCCAGCCAAGAGACCCAGTACTTC
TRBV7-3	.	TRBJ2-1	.	CASSPQGAAYNEQFF	TGTGCCAGCAGCCCTCAGGGTGCGGCTTACAATGAGCAGTTCTTC
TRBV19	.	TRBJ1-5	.	CASSEAGAYQPQHF	TGTGCCAGTAGTGAAGCAGGGGCTTATCAGCCCCAGCATTTT
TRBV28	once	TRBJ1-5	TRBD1	CATRSPRQGANQPQHF	TGTGCCACTCGATCCCCCCGACAGGGGGCAAATCAGCCCCAGCATTTT
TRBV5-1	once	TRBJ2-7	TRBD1	CASSPGQGQPYEQYF	TGCGCCAGCAGCCCCGGACAGGGACAACCCTACGAGCAGTACTTC
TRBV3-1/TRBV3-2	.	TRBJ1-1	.	CASSQAWGGAGTEAFF	TGTGCCAGCAGCCAAGCTTGGGGGGGGGCTGGCACTGAAGCTTTCTTT
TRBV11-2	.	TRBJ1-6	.	CASSSGGLGSYNSPLHF	TGTGCCAGCAGCTCCGGGGGGTTGGGCTCCTATAATTCACCCCTCCACTTT
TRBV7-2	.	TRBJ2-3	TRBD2	CASSSTGTRPNTQYF	TGTGCCAGCAGCTCCACCGGGACTAGACCCAATACGCAGTATTTT
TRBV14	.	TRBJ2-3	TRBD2	CASSQYTSGRAYYTQYF	TGTGCCAGCAGCCAATATACTAGCGGGAGGGCCTATTATACGCAGTATTTT
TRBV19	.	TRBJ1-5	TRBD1	CASSLGQGRRQPQHF	TGTGCCAGTAGTCTGGGACAGGGTAGGAGGCAGCCCCAGCATTTT
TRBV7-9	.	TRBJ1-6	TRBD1	CASRGTGGINSPLHF	TGTGCCAGCAGGGGGACAGGGGGGATTAATTCACCCCTCCACTTT
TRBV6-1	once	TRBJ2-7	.	CASSDPGSPSYEQYF	TGTGCCAGCAGTGACCCCGGGTCCCCCTCCTACGAGCAGTACTTC
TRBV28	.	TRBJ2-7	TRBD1	CASSSVGTGVYEQYF	TGTGCCAGCAGTAGCGTTGGGACAGGAGTCTACGAGCAGTACTTC
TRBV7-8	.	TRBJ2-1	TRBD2	CASSLVRGESSGNEQFF	TGTGCCAGCAGCTTAGTCCGGGGGGAGTCTTCCGGCAATGAGCAGTTCTTC
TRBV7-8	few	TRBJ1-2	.	CASSLASRVANYGYTF	TGTGCCAGCAGCTTAGCGTCCAGGGTAGCTAACTATGGCTACACCTTC
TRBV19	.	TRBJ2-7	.	CASSIGAEPYEQYF	TGTGCCAGTAGTATTGGGGCAGAGCCCTACGAGCAGTACTTC
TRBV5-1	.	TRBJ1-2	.	CASSLAVPNYGYTF	TGCGCCAGCAGCTTGGCCGTTCCTAACTATGGCTACACCTTC
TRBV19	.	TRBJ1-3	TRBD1	CASRGGQVSGNTIYF	TGTGCCAGTAGGGGCGGACAGGTCTCTGGAAACACCATATATTTT
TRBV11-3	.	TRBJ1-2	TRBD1	CASSLAQGASGYTF	TGTGCCAGCAGCTTAGCACAGGGGGCCTCGGGCTACACCTTC
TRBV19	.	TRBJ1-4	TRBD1	CASWGQADFEKLFF	TGTGCCAGTTGGGGACAGGCGGATTTTGAAAAACTGTTTTTT
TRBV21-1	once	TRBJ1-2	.	CASSAGQPVDGYTF	TGTGCCAGCAGCGCTGGACAGCCGGTGGATGGCTACACCTTC
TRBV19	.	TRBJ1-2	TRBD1	CASSIGDRVRGYTF	TGTGCCAGTAGTATAGGGGACAGGGTACGGGGCTACACCTTC
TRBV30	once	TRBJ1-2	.	CAWEMPILTNYGYTF	TGTGCCTGGGAAATGCCTATACTCACTAACTATGGCTACACCTTC
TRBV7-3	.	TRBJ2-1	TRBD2	CASSLAGTRGSYNEQFF	TGTGCCAGCAGCTTAGCAGGGACTAGAGGCTCCTACAATGAGCAGTTCTTC
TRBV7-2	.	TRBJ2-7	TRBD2	CASSEPSGPSYEQYF	TGTGCCAGCAGCGAACCTAGCGGGCCTTCCTACGAGCAGTACTTC
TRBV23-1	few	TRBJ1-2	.	CASSLPAGWGFAGYTF	TGCGCCAGCAGTCTCCCAGCGGGGTGGGGGTTCGCTGGCTACACCTTC
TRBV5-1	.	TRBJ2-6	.	CASSLDGTGANVLTF	TGCGCCAGCAGCTTGGACGGGACTGGGGCCAACGTCCTGACTTTC
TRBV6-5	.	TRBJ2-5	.	CASSYSRGSETQYF	TGTGCCAGCAGTTACTCGAGGGGGTCGGAGACCCAGTACTTC
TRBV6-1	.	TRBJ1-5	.	CASSDPFNGGNQPQHF	TGTGCCAGCAGTGACCCATTTAACGGGGGCAATCAGCCCCAGCATTTT
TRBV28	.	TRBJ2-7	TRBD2	CASSSPGLAGYEQYF	TGTGCCAGCAGCTCCCCGGGACTAGCGGGCTACGAGCAGTACTTC
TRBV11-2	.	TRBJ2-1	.	CASSFSTWGEARNEQFF	TGTGCCAGCAGCTTTAGCACCTGGGGGGAGGCGAGAAATGAGCAGTTCTTC
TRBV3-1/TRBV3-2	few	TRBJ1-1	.	CASRNARAMNTEAFF	TGTGCCAGCAGAAACGCCAGGGCGATGAACACTGAAGCTTTCTTT
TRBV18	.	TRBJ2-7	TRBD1	CASSPATGVRSYEQYF	TGTGCCAGCTCACCGGCGACAGGGGTTCGCTCCTACGAGCAGTACTTC
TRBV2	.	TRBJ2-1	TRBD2	CASSYLAGASGEQFF	TGTGCCAGCAGCTACCTAGCGGGAGCTTCAGGCGAGCAGTTCTTC
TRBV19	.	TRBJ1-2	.	CASSIDYSAVRHYGYTF	TGTGCCAGTAGTATAGATTATTCGGCAGTGCGGCACTATGGCTACACCTTC
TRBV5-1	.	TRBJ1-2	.	CASSLVPRGSMGYTF	TGCGCCAGCAGCTTGGTCCCTCGGGGATCTATGGGCTACACCTTC
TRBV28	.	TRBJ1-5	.	CASSPRGHSNQPQHF	TGTGCCAGCAGTCCCCGTGGCCATAGCAATCAGCCCCAGCATTTT
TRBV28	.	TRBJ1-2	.	CASSLGGYGYTF	TGTGCCAGCAGTTTGGGGGGCTATGGCTACACCTTC
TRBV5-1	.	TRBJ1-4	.	CASSDTGPTNEKLFF	TGCGCCAGCAGCGATACAGGGCCAACTAATGAAAAACTGTTTTTT
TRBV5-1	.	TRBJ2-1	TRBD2	CASSLDGGGDNEQFF	TGCGCCAGCAGCTTGGACGGGGGAGGGGACAATGAGCAGTTCTTC
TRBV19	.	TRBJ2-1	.	CASSVTLGGQNEQFF	TGTGCCAGTAGTGTAACCTTAGGGGGTCAAAATGAGCAGTTCTTC
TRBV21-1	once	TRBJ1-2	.	CASSKEDRLNYGYTF	TGTGCCAGCAGCAAAGAGGACAGACTTAACTATGGCTACACCTTC
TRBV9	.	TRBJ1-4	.	CASSVGGRRRGREKLFF	TGTGCCAGCAGCGTAGGGGGGAGGCGTCGAGGGCGCGAAAAACTGTTTTTT
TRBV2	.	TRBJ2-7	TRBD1	CASRNRGAYEQYF	TGTGCCAGCAGAAACAGGGGGGCGTACGAGCAGTACTTC
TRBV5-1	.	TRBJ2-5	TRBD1	CASSTLPGQLMETQYF	TGCGCCAGCAGCACGCTACCGGGACAGCTTATGGAGACCCAGTACTTC
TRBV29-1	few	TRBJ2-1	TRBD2	CSVEGLAGLNEQFF	TGCAGCGTTGAAGGACTAGCGGGCCTAAATGAGCAGTTCTTC
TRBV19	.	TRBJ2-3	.	CASSQGGDTQYF	TGTGCCAGTAGTCAGGGCGGAGATACGCAGTATTTT
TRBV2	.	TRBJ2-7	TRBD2	CASSRLAGPYEQYF	TGTGCCAGCAGCCGACTAGCGGGACCCTACGAGCAGTACTTC
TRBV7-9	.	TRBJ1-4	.	CASSPHFDNEKLFF	TGTGCCAGCAGCCCTCACTTTGATAATGAAAAACTGTTTTTT
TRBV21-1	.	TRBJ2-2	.	CAGPSGTSGSTGELFF	TGTGCCGGCCCCTCAGGGACTAGCGGGAGTACCGGGGAGCTGTTTTTT